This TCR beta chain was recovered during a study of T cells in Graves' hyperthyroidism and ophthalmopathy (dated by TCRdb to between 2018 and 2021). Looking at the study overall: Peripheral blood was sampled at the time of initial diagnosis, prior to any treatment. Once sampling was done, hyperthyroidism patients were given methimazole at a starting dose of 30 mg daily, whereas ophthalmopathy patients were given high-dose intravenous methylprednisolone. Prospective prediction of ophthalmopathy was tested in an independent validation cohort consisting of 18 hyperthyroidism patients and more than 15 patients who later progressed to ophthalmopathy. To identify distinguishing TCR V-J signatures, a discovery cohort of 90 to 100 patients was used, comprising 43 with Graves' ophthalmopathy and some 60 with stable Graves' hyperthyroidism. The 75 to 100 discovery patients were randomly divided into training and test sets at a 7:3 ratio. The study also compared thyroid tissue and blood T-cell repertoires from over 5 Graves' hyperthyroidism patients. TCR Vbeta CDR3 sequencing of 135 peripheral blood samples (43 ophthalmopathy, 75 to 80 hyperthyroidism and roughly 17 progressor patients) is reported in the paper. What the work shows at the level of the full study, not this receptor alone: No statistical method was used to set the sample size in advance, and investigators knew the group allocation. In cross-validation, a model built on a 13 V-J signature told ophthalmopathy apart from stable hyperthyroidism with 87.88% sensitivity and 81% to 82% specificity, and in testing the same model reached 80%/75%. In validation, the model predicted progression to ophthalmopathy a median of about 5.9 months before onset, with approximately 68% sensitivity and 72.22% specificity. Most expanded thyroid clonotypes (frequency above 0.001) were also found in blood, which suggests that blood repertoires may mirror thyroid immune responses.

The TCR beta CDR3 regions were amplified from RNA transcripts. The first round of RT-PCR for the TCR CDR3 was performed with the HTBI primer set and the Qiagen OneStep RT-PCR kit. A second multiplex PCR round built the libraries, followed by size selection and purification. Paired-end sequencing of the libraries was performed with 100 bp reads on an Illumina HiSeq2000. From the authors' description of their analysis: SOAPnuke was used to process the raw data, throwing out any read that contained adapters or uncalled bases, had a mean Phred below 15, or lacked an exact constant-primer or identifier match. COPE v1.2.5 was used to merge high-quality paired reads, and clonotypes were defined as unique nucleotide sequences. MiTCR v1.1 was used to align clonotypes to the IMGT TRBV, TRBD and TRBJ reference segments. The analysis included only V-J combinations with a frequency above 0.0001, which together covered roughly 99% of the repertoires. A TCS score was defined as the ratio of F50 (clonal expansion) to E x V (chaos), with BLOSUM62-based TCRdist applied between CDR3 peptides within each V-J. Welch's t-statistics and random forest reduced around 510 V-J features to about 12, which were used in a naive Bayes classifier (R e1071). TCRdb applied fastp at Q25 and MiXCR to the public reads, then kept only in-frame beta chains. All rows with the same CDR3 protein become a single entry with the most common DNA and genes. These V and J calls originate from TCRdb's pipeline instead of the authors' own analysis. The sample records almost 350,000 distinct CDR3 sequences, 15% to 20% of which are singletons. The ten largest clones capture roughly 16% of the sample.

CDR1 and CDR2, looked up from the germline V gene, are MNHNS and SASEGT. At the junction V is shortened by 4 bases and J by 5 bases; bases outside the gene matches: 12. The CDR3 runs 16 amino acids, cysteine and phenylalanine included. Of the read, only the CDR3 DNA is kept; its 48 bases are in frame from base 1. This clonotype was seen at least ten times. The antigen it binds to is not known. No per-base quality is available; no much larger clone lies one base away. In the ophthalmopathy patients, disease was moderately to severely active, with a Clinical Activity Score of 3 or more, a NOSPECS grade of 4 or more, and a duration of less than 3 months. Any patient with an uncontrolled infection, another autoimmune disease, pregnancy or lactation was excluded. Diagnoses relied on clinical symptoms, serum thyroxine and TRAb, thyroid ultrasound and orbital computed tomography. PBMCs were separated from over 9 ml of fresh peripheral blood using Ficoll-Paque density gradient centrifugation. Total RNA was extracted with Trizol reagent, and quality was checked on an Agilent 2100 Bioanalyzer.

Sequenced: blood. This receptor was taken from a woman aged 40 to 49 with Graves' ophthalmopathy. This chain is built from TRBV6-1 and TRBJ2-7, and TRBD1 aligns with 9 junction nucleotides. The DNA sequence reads TGTGCCAGCAGTGTTTTCCCGGGACAGGGTGCCAACGAGCAGTACTTC. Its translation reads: CASSVFPGQGANEQYF.